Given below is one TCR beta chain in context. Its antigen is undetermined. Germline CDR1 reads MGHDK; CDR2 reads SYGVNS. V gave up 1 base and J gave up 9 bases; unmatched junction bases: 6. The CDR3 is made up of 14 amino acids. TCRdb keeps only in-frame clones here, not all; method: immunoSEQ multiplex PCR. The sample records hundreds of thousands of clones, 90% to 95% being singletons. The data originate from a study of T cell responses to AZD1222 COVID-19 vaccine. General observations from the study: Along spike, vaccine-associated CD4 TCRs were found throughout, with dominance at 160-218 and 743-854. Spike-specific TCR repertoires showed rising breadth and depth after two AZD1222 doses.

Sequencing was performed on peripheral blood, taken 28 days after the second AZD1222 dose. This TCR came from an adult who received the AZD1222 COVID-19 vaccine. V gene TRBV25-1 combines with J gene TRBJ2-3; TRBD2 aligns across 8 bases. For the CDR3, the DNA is TGTGCCAGCAGTGAATCGGGGGGGCGGGGGACGCAGTATTTT. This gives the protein CASSESGGRGTQYF.